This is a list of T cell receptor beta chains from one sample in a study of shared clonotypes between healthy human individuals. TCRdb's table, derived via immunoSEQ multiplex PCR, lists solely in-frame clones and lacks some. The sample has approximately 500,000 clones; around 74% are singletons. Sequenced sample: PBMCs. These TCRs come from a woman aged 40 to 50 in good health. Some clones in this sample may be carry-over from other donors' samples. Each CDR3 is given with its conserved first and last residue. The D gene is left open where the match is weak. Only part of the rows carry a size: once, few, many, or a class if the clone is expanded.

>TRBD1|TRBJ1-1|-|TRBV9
TGTGCCAGCAGCGAAACAGGGGTCAACACTGAAGCTTTCTTT
CASSETGVNTEAFF
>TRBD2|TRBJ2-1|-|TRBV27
TGTGCCAGCAGTTTACTGCCCGGGCGGGAGGGCTTTGGCAATGAGCAGTTCTTC
CASSLLPGREGFGNEQFF
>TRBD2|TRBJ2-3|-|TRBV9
TGTGCCAGCAGCGGTCTAGCGGGAGGTAGCACAGATACGCAGTATTTT
CASSGLAGGSTDTQYF
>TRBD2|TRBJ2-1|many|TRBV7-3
TGTGCCAGCAGCCCCAGACTAGCGGGAGGTTACACTGAGCAGTTCTTC
CASSPRLAGGYTEQFF
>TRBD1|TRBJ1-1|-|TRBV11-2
TGTGCCAGCAGCTTACAGGGGGCTGCCTTCGGCACTGAAGCTTTCTTT
CASSLQGAAFGTEAFF
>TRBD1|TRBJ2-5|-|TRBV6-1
TGTGCCAGCAGTACTATATGGACAGGGGCAGAGACCCAGTACTTC
CASSTIWTGAETQYF
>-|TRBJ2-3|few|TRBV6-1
TGTGCCAGCAGCCCCGGGGCTTCTAGCACAGATACGCAGTATTTT
CASSPGASSTDTQYF
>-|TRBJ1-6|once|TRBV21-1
TGTGCCAGCAGCAAAGCGCCGCGGACACCCCTCCACTTT
CASSKAPRTPLHF
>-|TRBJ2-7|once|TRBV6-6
TGTGCCAGCAGTTACTCGATGCGGGGGCCCTACGAGCAGTACTTC
CASSYSMRGPYEQYF
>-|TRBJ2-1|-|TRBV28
TGTGCCAGCAGAGGCCGGGAGTCGGAGCAGTTCTTC
CASRGRESEQFF
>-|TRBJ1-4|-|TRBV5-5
TGTGCCAGCAGCTTGGGTCAGCAGATAATTAATGAAAAACTGTTTTTT
CASSLGQQIINEKLFF
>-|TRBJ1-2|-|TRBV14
TGTGCCAGCAGCCAAAGGACCGAGTATGGCTACACCTTC
CASSQRTEYGYTF
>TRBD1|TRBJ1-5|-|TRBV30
TGTGCCTGGAGTGCGACAGGGGATCAGCCCCAGCATTTT
CAWSATGDQPQHF
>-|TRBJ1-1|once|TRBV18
TGTGCCAGCTCACCACTGGCCACCTTGAACACTGAAGCTTTCTTT
CASSPLATLNTEAFF
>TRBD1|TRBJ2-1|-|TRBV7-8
TGTGCCAGCAGCTTAGGGGACAGGGTGGGGCAGTTCTTC
CASSLGDRVGQFF
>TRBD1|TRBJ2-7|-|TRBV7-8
TGTGCCAGCAGCCTTTCTGCCGGGACAGGGGCCTACGAGCAGTACTTC
CASSLSAGTGAYEQYF
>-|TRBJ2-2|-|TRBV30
TGTGCCTGGCCTGGGCCGGCGAACACCGGGGAGCTGTTTTTT
CAWPGPANTGELFF
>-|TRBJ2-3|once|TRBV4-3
TGCGCCAGCAGCCAAGGTTCAAGAGGGCGCACAGATACGCAGTATTTT
CASSQGSRGRTDTQYF
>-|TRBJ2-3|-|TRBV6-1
TGTGCCAGCAGTCCGCTAGCGTTGACAGATACGCAGTATTTT
CASSPLALTDTQYF
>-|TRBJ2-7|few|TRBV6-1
TGTGCCAGCAGTGAAGCCGGGACAAAGCAGTACTTC
CASSEAGTKQYF
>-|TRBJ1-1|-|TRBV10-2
TGCGCCAGTCAGGGTTCGGACACTGAAGCTTTCTTT
CASQGSDTEAFF
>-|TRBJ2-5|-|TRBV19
TGTGCCAGTAGTATAGATAAGGAGATGGGGACCCAGTACTTC
CASSIDKEMGTQYF
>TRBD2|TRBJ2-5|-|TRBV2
TGTGCCAGCACCCTACACGGTAGCGGGAGGGTAGAGACCCAGTACTTC
CASTLHGSGRVETQYF
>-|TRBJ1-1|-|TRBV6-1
TGTGCCAGCAGTGAAGAACGGAGGTTGGGAGCTTTCTTT
CASSEERRLGAFF